The following is a T cell receptor (beta chain) sequence with its context. This record belongs to a study of cytomegalovirus exposure and HLA in healthy donors. Trimming took 4 bases from V and 2 from J; bases not matched to a gene: 2. This CDR3 is built from 14 residues. Looked up from germline, CDR1 is KGHSH and CDR2 is LQKENI. Amplification used 60 Vbeta primers and 13 Jbeta primers. TCRdb's table, derived via immunoSEQ multiplex PCR, lists solely in-frame clones and lacks some. The sample includes roughly 190,000 clones, over 80% of them seen just once. The sequenced sample consisted of PBMCs. This TCR was recovered from a man aged 35 to 55 in good health and CMV-seropositive. This chain joins TRBV18 and TRBJ1-1; 9 bases map to TRBD1. The CDR3 DNA sequence: TGTGCCAGCTCACGGGACAGGGTTAACACTGAAGCTTTCTTT. This gives the protein CASSRDRVNTEAFF.